One TCR beta chain is described in this entry. Sequencing used immunoSEQ multiplex PCR; TCRdb keeps in-frame clones, though not all of them. Among around 260,000 clones, about nine tenths were seen once, and the ten largest hold 0.94%. The data belong to a study of blood T cell repertoires in COVID-19. The length of the CDR3 is 14 residues. V lost 2 bases to trimming and J lost 5 bases, with 10 bases between them. CDR1 is SGHAT and CDR2 is FQNNGV in the germline V gene. The V and J genes are TRBV11-2 and TRBJ1-5; possible D gene TRBD1, 5 bases. The material sequenced was peripheral blood. The sequence derives from a woman aged 40 to 49 who had recovered from COVID-19. CDR3 in DNA: TGTGCCAGCAGCTTATCGCGGGGGGATCAGCCCCAGCATTTT. It encodes CASSLSRGDQPQHF.